This TCR beta chain was identified in a study of chemoradiotherapy in HPV16-positive cancers. Looking at the study overall: Candidate HPV-specific T-cell clones and common TCR motifs came from functional assays in two HPV16-positive patients. General study results and limits: Non-HPV-specific T cells did not expand in tumors during treatment, whereas candidate HPV-specific clones and E7-related motifs did. Better recurrence-free survival went with HPV-responsive T-cell expansion in HPV16-positive patients.

Concerning this clone: Its target is not known.

This CDR3 contains 16 residues. From germline, CDR1 is SGHRS and CDR2 YFSETQ. The V and J ends lost 1 base and 0 bases respectively, with 11 bases between them. Method: immunoSEQ multiplex PCR; TCRdb's copy keeps in-frame clones and lacks some. This table has fewer than 20,000 clones, more than 90% appearing once. The sample here was blood, taken from a patient who underwent chemoradiotherapy. V and J are TRBV5-1 and TRBJ1-3; no firm D call. The origin of this receptor is a human donor with HPV-associated anogenital cancer. The CDR3 protein is CASSLRETGSGNTIYF. The DNA for the CDR3 is TGCGCCAGCAGCTTGAGGGAGACGGGCTCTGGAAACACCATATATTTT. Combining the CDR3 with reference TRBV5-1 and TRBJ1-3 gives the whole variable domain KAGVTQTPRYLIKTRGQQVTLSCSPISGHRSVSWYQQTPGQGLQFLFEYFSETQRNKGNFPGRFSGRQFSNSRSEMNVSTLELGDSALYLCASSLRETGSGNTIYFGEGSWLTVV.